The 6 T cell receptor beta chains below come from one sample, sequenced in a study of molecular identifiers for immune sequencing clone quantification. TCRdb re-analysed the PCR reads in MiXCR, keeping a single row per CDR3 protein. Of some 320,000 distinct CDR3 sequences listed, 20% to 25% were seen once; the top ten hold more than 0.8%. Material for sequencing was naive CD8+ T cells from blood, with Jurkat cell RNA spiked in. Subset of the sample: FACS-sorted CD8+CD4-CCR7+CD45RA+ naive T cells. The receptors here all came from a human donor in good health. Some libraries in this study had Jurkat cell RNA spiked in.

The rearrangement joins TRBV4-1 to TRBJ2-7, with TRBD2 as a possible D gene (5 bases). The CDR3 is 14 residues long. V dropped 4 bases and J dropped 6 bases, with 16 bases sitting between them. Germline lookup yields CDR1 MGHRA and CDR2 YSYEKL. In nucleotides, the CDR3 is TGCGCCAGCAGCCCTGGTGGCGGGCCGCTCGAGCAGTACTTC. This sequence encodes CASSPGGGPLEQYF.

This clonotype appeared many times. The chain uses TRBV20-1 and TRBJ1-1; D is ambiguous. Germline CDR1 is DFQATT and CDR2 is SNEGSKA (reference sequence). Trimming removed 0 bases at V and 2 bases at J, with 13 bases between. The CDR3 consists of 15 residues. CDR3 sequence (DNA): TGCAGTGCTAGAGATCCGTTGGGTCCTAACACTGAAGCTTTCTTT. This encodes CSARDPLGPNTEAFF.

As to this clonotype: A clone one base away is much larger, so this may be a read error. Given the absence of the conserved phenylalanine or tryptophan at the CDR3 end, a read error is likely. This chain joins TRBV9 and TRBJ1-1, with a weak D call TRBD1 (6 bases). This CDR3 is 15 amino acids long. Germline CDR1 reads SGDLS; CDR2 reads YYNGEE. Trimming took off 3 bases at V and 0 bases at J, with 12 bases between the two ends. CDR3 protein: CASSAEDSMNTEAFS. CDR3 nucleotides: TGTGCCAGCAGCGCTGAGGACAGCATGAACACTGAAGCTTTCTCT.

About this clonotype itself: A much larger clone is a single base away; this may be a read error. The V call is TRBV7-2, the J call TRBJ2-3; the D gene is possibly TRBD2 (6 bases). Germline V gene lookup returns CDR1 SGHTA and CDR2 FQGNSA. V lost 6 bases to trimming and J lost 8 bases, with 18 bases between them. This CDR3 spans 14 amino acids. The CDR3 reads CASSTSGYPGTQYF. The CDR3 nucleotides are TGTGCCAGCAGTACAAGCGGGTACCCAGGTACGCAGTATTTT.

Of note for this clonotype: A clone one base away is much larger, so this may be a read error. The DNA of the CDR3 is TGTACCAGCTCACCACCCTACGGGAAGGATACAGATACGCAGTATTTT. This codes for CTSSPPYGKDTDTQYF. The V gene is TRBV18, the J gene TRBJ2-3; perhaps TRBD2 as D (5 bases). Germline V gene data show CDR1 as KGHSH and CDR2 as LQKENI. The length of the CDR3 is 16 residues.

This clonotype was picked up many times. This chain joins TRBV20-1 and TRBJ2-7; 7 nucleotides agree with TRBD2. The trim removed 0 bases at V and 1 base at J, leaving 6 bases unmatched. Germline V CDR1 and CDR2: DFQATT, SNEGSKA (reference sequence). The CDR3 is made up of 15 amino acids. The CDR3 coding sequence is TGCAGTGCTAGAGATGGGTTAGCGGGTTCCTACGAGCAGTACTTC. Amino acid sequence: CSARDGLAGSYEQYF.